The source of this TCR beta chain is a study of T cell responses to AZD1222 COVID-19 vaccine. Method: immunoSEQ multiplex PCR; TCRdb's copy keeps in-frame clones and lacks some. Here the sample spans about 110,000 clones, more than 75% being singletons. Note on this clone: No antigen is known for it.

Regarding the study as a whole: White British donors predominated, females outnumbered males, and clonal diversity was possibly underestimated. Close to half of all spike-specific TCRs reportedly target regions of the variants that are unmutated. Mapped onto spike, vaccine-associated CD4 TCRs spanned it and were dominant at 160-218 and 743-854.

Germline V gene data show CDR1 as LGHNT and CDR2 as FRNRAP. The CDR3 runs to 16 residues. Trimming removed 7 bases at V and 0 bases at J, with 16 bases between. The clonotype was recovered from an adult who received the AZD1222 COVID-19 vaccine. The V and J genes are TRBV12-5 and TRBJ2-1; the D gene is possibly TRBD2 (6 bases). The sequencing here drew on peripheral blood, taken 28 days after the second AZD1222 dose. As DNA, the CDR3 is TGTGCTAGTGCCCCCCCGGGAGCGAGCTCCTACAATGAGCAGTTCTTC. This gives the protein CASAPPGASSYNEQFF.